This record looks at one T cell receptor beta chain sequence and its context. This entry is derived from a study of blood T cell repertoires in COVID-19. Study in general: The cDNA or gDNA used as material had been derived from T cells, B-cell-depleted T cells, or PBMCs.

Authors' processing steps: Amplification of reference gene primers provided the estimated nucleated cell counts. Only in-frame clones appear in the TCRdb table, and some are missing; sequencing was by immunoSEQ multiplex PCR. The DNA was the basis for D and trimming; V, J and clone size are from that table. The sample carries 150,000 or so clones, around 92% recorded once. The CDR3 length is 15 residues. Germline V gives CDR1 MGHDK, CDR2 SYGVNS. The V segment lost 8 bases and the J segment 4 bases; nucleotides outside the gene matches: 6. Sequenced material: peripheral blood. The chain combines TRBV25-1 with TRBJ2-2; TRBD1 agrees at 11 bases. The source of this sequence is a man aged 25 to 45 with COVID-19, enrolled during active disease. In DNA, the CDR3 is TGTGCCAGCGTTCCGGACAGGGGGCGCACCGGGGAGCTGTTTTTT. Translation gives CASVPDRGRTGELFF. The whole variable domain, filled in from reference TRBV25-1 and TRBJ2-2, reads EADIYQTPRYLVIGTGKKITLECSQTMGHDKMYWYQQDPGMELHLIHYSYGVNSTEKGDLSSESTVSRIRTEHFPLTLESARPSHTSQYLCASVPDRGRTGELFFGEGSRLTVL.